In this sample, the clone carrying this TCR beta chain turned up once. Some clones are missing from TCRdb's copy, which holds only in-frame ones; the method was immunoSEQ multiplex PCR. The table has about 200,000 clones, 82% seen once. This sample was taken from a study of blood T cell repertoires in COVID-19. There are 15 residues in the CDR3. Germline V gives CDR1 SGHTA, CDR2 FQGNSA. Trimming took off 0 bases at V and 3 bases at J, with 11 bases between the two ends. This chain joins TRBV7-2 and TRBJ1-2; D call uncertain. The origin of this receptor is a woman aged 55-75 years with acute COVID-19. Specimen: PBMCs or T cells enriched from blood (not recorded which). CDR3 sequence reads: CASSLAGLIYYGYTF. The CDR3 region has the DNA TGTGCCAGCAGCTTAGCCGGTCTAATCTACTATGGCTACACCTTC.